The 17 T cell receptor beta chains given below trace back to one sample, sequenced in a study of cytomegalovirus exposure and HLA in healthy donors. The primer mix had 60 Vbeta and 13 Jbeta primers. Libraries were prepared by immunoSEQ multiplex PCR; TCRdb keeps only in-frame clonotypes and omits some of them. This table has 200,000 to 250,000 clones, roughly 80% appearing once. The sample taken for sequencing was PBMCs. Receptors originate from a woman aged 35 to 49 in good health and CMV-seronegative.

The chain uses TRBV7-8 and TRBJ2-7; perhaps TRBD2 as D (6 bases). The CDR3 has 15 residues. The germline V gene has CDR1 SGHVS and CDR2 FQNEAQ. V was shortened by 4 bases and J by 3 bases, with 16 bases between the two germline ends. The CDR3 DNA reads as TGTGCCAGCAGCTCCTTCCGGGGGAAGCTCTACGAGCAGTACTTC. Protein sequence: CASSSFRGKLYEQYF.

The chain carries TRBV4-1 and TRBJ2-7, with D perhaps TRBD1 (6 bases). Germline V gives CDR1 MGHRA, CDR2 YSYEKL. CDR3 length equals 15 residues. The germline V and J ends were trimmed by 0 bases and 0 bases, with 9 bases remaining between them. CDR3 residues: CASSQEDSDSYEQYF. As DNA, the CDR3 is TGCGCCAGCAGCCAAGAGGACAGTGACTCCTACGAGCAGTACTTC.

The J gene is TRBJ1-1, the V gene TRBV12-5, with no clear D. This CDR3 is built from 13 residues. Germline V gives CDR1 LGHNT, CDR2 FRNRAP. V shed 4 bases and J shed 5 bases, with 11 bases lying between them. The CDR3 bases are TGTGCTAGTGGTTCCGGACGGGGAACTGAAGCTTTCTTT. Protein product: CASGSGRGTEAFF. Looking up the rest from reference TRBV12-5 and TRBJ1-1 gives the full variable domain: DARVTQTPRHKVTEMGQEVTMRCQPILGHNTVFWYRQTMMQGLELLAYFRNRAPLDDSGMPKDRFSAEMPDATLATLKIQPSEPRDSAVYFCASGSGRGTEAFFGQGTRLTVV.

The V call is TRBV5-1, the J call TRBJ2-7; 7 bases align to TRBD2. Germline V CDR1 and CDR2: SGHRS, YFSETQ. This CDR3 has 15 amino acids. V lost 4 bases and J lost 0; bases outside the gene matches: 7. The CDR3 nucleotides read TGCGCCAGCAGCCCACGGGGCGGGAGCTCCTACGAGCAGTACTTC. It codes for CASSPRGGSSYEQYF.

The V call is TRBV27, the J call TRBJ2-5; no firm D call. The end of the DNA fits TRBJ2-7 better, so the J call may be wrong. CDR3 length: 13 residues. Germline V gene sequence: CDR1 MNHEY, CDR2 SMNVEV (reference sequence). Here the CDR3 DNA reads TGTGCCAGCAGTTTATCGCTAGGCTACGAGCAGTACTTC. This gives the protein CASSLSLGYEQYF.

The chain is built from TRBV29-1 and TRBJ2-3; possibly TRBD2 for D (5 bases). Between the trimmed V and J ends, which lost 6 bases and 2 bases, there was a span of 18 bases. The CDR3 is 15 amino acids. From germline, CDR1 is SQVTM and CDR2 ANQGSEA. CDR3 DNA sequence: TGCAGCGTCGGAGGACTCCCCACGACCACAGATACGCAGTATTTT. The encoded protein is CSVGGLPTTTDTQYF.

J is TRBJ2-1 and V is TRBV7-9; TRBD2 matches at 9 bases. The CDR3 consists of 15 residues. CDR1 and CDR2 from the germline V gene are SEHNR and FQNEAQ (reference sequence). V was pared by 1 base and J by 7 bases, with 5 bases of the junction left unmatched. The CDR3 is CASSLVSGSSNEQFF. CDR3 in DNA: TGTGCCAGCAGCTTAGTTAGCGGGAGTAGTAATGAGCAGTTCTTC.

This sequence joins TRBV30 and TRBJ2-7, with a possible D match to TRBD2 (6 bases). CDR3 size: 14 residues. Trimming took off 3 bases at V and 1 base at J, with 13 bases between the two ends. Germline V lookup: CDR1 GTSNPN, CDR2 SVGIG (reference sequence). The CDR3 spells CAWRGGGSSYEQYF. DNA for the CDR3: TGTGCCTGGAGGGGGGGAGGATCATCCTACGAGCAGTACTTC.

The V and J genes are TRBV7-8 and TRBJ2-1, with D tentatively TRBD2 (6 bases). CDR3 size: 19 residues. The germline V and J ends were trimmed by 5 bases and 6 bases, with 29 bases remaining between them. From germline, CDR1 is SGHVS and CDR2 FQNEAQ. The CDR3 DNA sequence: TGTGCCAGCAGCGCCCTCCCGGGGACGGCCACCCGGAGGGGCAATGAGCAGTTCTTC. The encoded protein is CASSALPGTATRRGNEQFF.

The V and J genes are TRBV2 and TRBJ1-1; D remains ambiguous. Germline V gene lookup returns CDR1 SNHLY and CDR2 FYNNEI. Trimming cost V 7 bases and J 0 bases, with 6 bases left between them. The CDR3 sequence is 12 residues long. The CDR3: CASNQMNTEAFF. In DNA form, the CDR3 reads TGTGCCAGCAACCAGATGAACACTGAAGCTTTCTTT.

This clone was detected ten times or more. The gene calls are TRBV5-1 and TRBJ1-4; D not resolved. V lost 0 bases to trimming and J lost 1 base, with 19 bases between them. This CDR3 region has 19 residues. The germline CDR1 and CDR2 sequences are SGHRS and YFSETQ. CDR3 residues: CASSLGHGGIELTNEKLFF. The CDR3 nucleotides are TGCGCCAGCAGCTTGGGACACGGAGGAATTGAGCTAACTAATGAAAAACTGTTTTTT.

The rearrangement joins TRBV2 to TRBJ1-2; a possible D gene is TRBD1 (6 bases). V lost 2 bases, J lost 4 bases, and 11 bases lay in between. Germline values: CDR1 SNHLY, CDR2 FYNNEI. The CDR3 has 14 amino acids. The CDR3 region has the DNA TGTGCCAGCAGTGAATGGGGGGGCGGCTATGGCTACACCTTC. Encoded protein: CASSEWGGGYGYTF.

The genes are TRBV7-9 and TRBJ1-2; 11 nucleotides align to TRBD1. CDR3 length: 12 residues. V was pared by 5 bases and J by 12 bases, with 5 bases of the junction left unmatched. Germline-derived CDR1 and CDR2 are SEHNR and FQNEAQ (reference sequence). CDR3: CASSLGQGDHTF. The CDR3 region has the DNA TGTGCCAGCAGCCTGGGACAGGGGGATCACACCTTC.

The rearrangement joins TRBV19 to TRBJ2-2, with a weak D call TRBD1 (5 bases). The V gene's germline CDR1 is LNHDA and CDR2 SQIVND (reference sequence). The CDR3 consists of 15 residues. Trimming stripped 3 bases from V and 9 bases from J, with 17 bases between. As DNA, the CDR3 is TGTGCCAGTAGTATGGGGCACCGGGCCATAAGGGAGCTGTTTTTT. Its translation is CASSMGHRAIRELFF.

The CDR3 region has the DNA TGTGCCAGCAGCTTTCTTGGGGAGGCAAAAGAGACCCAGTACTTC. Protein product: CASSFLGEAKETQYF. The rearrangement joins TRBV28 to TRBJ2-5; D perhaps matches TRBD2 (6 bases). The CDR3 is 15 amino acids. The germline V gene has CDR1 MDHEN and CDR2 SYDVKM. V lost 6 bases and J 3 bases, leaving 17 bases between the germline ends.

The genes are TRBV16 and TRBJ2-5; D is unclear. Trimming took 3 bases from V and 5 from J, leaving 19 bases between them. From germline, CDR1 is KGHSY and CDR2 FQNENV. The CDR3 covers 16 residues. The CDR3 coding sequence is TGTGCCAGCAGCCAGTTGACAACAAGGTCGTGGGAGACCCAGTACTTC. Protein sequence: CASSQLTTRSWETQYF.

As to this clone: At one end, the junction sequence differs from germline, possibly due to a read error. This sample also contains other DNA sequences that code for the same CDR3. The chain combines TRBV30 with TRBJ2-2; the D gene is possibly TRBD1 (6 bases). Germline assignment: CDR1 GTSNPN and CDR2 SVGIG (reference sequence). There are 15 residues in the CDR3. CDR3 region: CAWSFLGQNTGELFF. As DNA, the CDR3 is TGCGCCTGGAGTTTTTTGGGACAGAACACCGGGGAGCTGTTTTTT. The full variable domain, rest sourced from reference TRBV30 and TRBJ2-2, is SQTIHQWPATLVQPVGSPLSLECTVEGTSNPNLYWYRQAAGRGLQLLFYSVGIGQISSEVPQNLSASRPQDRQFILSSKKLLLSDSGFYLCAWSFLGQNTGELFFGEGSRLTVL.